A single sample is the source of the 2 T cell receptor beta chains below, sequenced in a study of T-cell memory formation after mild COVID-19. One entry per CDR3 protein, called by TCRdb with MiXCR from the 5' RACE reads. The sample yields 380,000 or so distinct CDR3 sequences, 12% to 15% seen once. The specimen was PBMCs or a T cell subset sorted from them (not recorded which). These receptors all stem from a man aged 18 to 29 who had mild COVID-19 (a few samples of this study predate the infection). Cell type and time point are not known.

The chain employs TRBV6-5 and TRBJ2-3; 7 bases fit TRBD2. This CDR3 is 17 amino acids long. Losses at the gene ends were 2 bases for V and 4 bases for J; bases not matched to a gene: 12. Germline CDR1 reads MNHEY; CDR2 reads SVGAGI. In nucleotides, the CDR3 is TGTGCCAGCAGTTACGCGGCCCCGGGGGGAATGGCAGATACGCAGTATTTT. This sequence encodes CASSYAAPGGMADTQYF.

CDR3 amino acids: CSVGARTSRKETQYF. The CDR3 bases are TGCAGCGTTGGGGCCAGGACTAGCCGTAAAGAGACCCAGTACTTC. The chain uses TRBV29-1 and TRBJ2-5; TRBD2 agrees at 8 bases. CDR3 size: 15 residues. From germline, CDR1 is SQVTM and CDR2 ANQGSEA. With 4 bases clipped from V and 3 bases from J, the junction kept 10 bases outside the gene matches.